Shown below are 20 T cell receptor beta chains from a single sample sequenced in a study of blood T cell repertoires in COVID-19. Profiled with immunoSEQ multiplex PCR; TCRdb holds only in-frame clones, not every one. The sample lists over 130,000 clones; under 90% were seen once. The sequenced sample consisted of PBMCs or T cells enriched from blood (not recorded which). These receptors came from a woman younger than 30 who had been exposed to COVID-19.

The rearrangement uses TRBV27 and TRBJ2-1; D may be TRBD2 (5 bases). The CDR3 runs 16 residues. Germline-derived CDR1 and CDR2 are MNHEY and SMNVEV (reference sequence). The V gene lost 6 bases and the J gene lost 0 bases, with 15 bases spanning the gap. The CDR3 here is CASRSRTGSSYNEQFF. CDR3 sequence (DNA): TGTGCCAGCAGATCAAGGACGGGGAGCTCCTACAATGAGCAGTTCTTC.

CDR3 in DNA: TGTGCCAGTAGTACCTACAGGGGAGGCACCTACGAGCAGTACTTC. As protein: CASSTYRGGTYEQYF. The V call is TRBV19, the J call TRBJ2-7, with D tentatively TRBD1 (7 bases). The length of the CDR3 is 15 residues. CDR1 is LNHDA, CDR2 SQIVND, per germline (reference sequence). V was clipped by 4 bases and J by 2 bases, with 15 bases between them. Based on the CDR3 plus reference TRBV19 and TRBJ2-7, the full variable domain is DGGITQSPKYLFRKEGQNVTLSCEQNLNHDAMYWYRQDPGQGLRLIYYSQIVNDFQKGDIAEGYSVSREKKESFPLTVTSAQKNPTAFYLCASSTYRGGTYEQYFGPGTRLTVT.

This clone was detected a few times. The chain links TRBV5-1 to TRBJ2-1; 7 bases line up with TRBD1. In germline, CDR1 is SGHRS, CDR2 YFSETQ. This CDR3 is 14 amino acids long. Trimming at V came to 3 bases and at J to 4 bases, leaving 4 bases not matched to a gene. The CDR3 reads CASSSGQFYNEQFF. The CDR3 DNA sequence: TGCGCCAGCAGCTCGGGACAGTTTTACAATGAGCAGTTCTTC. The full variable domain, completed using reference TRBV5-1 and TRBJ2-1, is KAGVTQTPRYLIKTRGQQVTLSCSPISGHRSVSWYQQTPGQGLQFLFEYFSETQRNKGNFPGRFSGRQFSNSRSEMNVSTLELGDSALYLCASSSGQFYNEQFFGPGTRLTVL.

This sequence joins TRBV19 and TRBJ1-4, with D possibly TRBD1 on 5 matching bases. Germline CDR1 and CDR2: LNHDA and SQIVND (reference sequence). The CDR3 extends over 15 amino acids. The V end lost 6 bases, the J end lost 3 bases, and 14 bases lay between the germline ends. This CDR3 is CASSLGQAANEKLFF. In DNA form, the CDR3 reads TGTGCCAGTAGCCTGGGGCAAGCAGCTAATGAAAAACTGTTTTTT.

The V and J genes are TRBV7-2 and TRBJ2-3; a weak D match, TRBD2 (7 bases). The V gene lost 6 bases and the J gene lost 2 bases, with 15 bases spanning the gap. CDR1 and CDR2 from the germline V gene are SGHTA and FQGNSA. The CDR3 loop spans 15 amino acids. The chain's CDR3 is CASRERGGHTDTQYF. The CDR3 DNA reads TGTGCCAGCAGAGAAAGGGGGGGGCACACAGATACGCAGTATTTT.

V gene TRBV7-8 combines with J gene TRBJ2-1; 7 positions match TRBD2. After removal of 3 bases from V and 10 bases from J, the junction contained 18 bases not matched to a gene. Germline loops: CDR1 SGHVS, CDR2 FQNEAQ. The CDR3 runs to 17 residues. The CDR3 DNA reads as TGTGCCAGCAGCTTTATAATTGGGAGTGGAATGACTAGCGAGCAGTTCTTC. Protein product: CASSFIIGSGMTSEQFF.

The chain recombines TRBV4-2 with TRBJ2-3; the D is unclear. The CDR3 has 16 amino acids. Deletions cut 0 bases from V and 2 bases from J, with 12 bases between. Per germline, CDR1 LGHNA and CDR2 YNFKEQ. CDR3 region: CASSQDYAAATDTQYF. CDR3 nucleotides: TGTGCCAGCAGCCAAGATTATGCGGCGGCCACAGATACGCAGTATTTT.

The genes are TRBV2 and TRBJ1-2, with D possibly TRBD1 on 5 matching bases. The CDR3 length is 15 residues. V was clipped by 2 bases and J by 1 base, with 11 bases between them. Germline CDR1 reads SNHLY; CDR2 reads FYNNEI. The CDR3 here is CASSESQGINYGYTF. CDR3 sequence (DNA): TGTGCCAGCAGTGAAAGTCAGGGAATTAACTATGGCTACACCTTC.

This clone was seen only a few times. The same CDR3 can be traced to other DNA sequences in this sample. The V gene is TRBV6-5, the J gene TRBJ2-7; 8 positions match TRBD1. CDR3 size: 15 residues. CDR1 MNHEY and CDR2 SVGAGI come from the germline V gene. Trimming removed 2 bases from V and 2 bases from J; junction bases left unmatched: 5. This CDR3 is CASSYRGQGTYEQYF. The CDR3 DNA is TGTGCCAGCAGTTACAGAGGACAGGGTACCTACGAGCAGTACTTC.

The V and J genes are TRBV11-2 and TRBJ2-7, with TRBD1 matching 7 bases. The V and J ends lost 5 bases and 3 bases, in that order; junction bases with no gene match: 10. The CDR3 runs 15 residues. In germline, CDR1 is SGHAT, CDR2 FQNNGV. CDR3 sequence (DNA): TGTGCCAGCAGCGCAAATGCTCGGGACAGCTACGAGCAGTACTTC. Its translation is CASSANARDSYEQYF.

This clone has a count of ten or more. The chain uses TRBV29-1 and TRBJ1-2, with 7 bases that match TRBD1. J was trimmed by 7 bases and V by 6 bases; bases with no gene match: 8. CDR3 length: 12 amino acids. CDR1 and CDR2 from the germline V gene are SQVTM and ANQGSEA. CDR3 residues: CSVVVGGSGYTF. As DNA, the CDR3 is TGCAGCGTAGTTGTAGGGGGCAGTGGCTACACCTTC.

The rearrangement links TRBV11-2 to TRBJ2-1; 7 nucleotides match TRBD1. CDR1 is SGHAT and CDR2 is FQNNGV in the germline V gene. V was clipped by 7 bases and J by 0 bases; unmatched bases: 6. The CDR3 is 15 residues long. CDR3 in amino acids: CASIMTGRSYNEQFF. As DNA, the CDR3 is TGTGCCAGCATCATGACAGGGCGCTCCTACAATGAGCAGTTCTTC.

CDR3 nucleotide sequence: TGTGCCAGCAGCTTAGGGGCAGGGGGGAACACTGAAGCTTTCTTT. Its protein is CASSLGAGGNTEAFF. V gene TRBV11-2 combines with J gene TRBJ1-1; 7 positions agree with TRBD1. CDR1 and CDR2 from the germline V gene are SGHAT and FQNNGV. CDR3 length: 15 amino acids. The V gene end was trimmed by 1 base and the J gene end by 1 base; junction bases not matched to a gene: 3.

The chain couples TRBV27 to TRBJ1-5; D is possibly TRBD1 (6 bases). This CDR3 comprises 16 residues. Germline-derived CDR1 and CDR2 are MNHEY and SMNVEV (reference sequence). Trimming stripped 2 bases from V and 0 bases from J, with 11 bases between. The CDR3 DNA sequence: TGTGCCAGCAGTTTAAGTAGGGGGAATAGCAATCAGCCCCAGCATTTT. Amino acids: CASSLSRGNSNQPQHF.

The chain combines TRBV7-2 with TRBJ1-1; TRBD1 is a possible D gene (5 bases). Germline CDR1 reads SGHTA; CDR2 reads FQGNSA. V lost 5 bases to trimming and J lost 4 bases, with 14 bases between them. CDR3 length: 14 residues. CDR3 in DNA: TGTGCCAGCAGCATTCAGGGCCTCACCACTGAAGCTTTCTTT. It is translated as CASSIQGLTTEAFF.

This clone was seen just once. The gene calls are TRBV15 and TRBJ2-3, with TRBD2 matching over 7 bases. The germline V gene encodes CDR1 LNHNV and CDR2 YYDKDF (reference sequence). V lost 3 bases, J lost 3 bases, and 9 bases stayed unmatched. The CDR3 loop spans 16 amino acids. The CDR3 spells CATSSSAGEGTDTQYF. The DNA of the CDR3 is TGTGCCACCAGCAGTTCTGCGGGAGAGGGGACAGATACGCAGTATTTT.

This clone was counted between two and nine times. The chain employs TRBV29-1 and TRBJ2-1; the match to TRBD1 covers 7 bases. This CDR3 region has 13 residues. J was trimmed by 7 bases and V by 5 bases; bases with no gene match: 8. Germline CDR1 and CDR2: SQVTM and ANQGSEA. This CDR3 is CSVTGAQMNEQFF. DNA for the CDR3: TGCAGCGTTACAGGGGCCCAAATGAATGAGCAGTTCTTC.

The J gene is TRBJ2-7, the V gene TRBV4-3, with 11 bases lining up with TRBD2. V dropped 3 bases and J dropped 2; count of bases not matched to a gene: 3. CDR1 LGHNA and CDR2 YSLEER come from the germline V gene. CDR3 length: 15 residues. CDR3 nucleotides: TGCGCCAGCAGCCAGGGGACTAGCGGAGCCTACGAGCAGTACTTC. Amino acid sequence: CASSQGTSGAYEQYF.

V usage is TRBV28 and J usage is TRBJ2-1, with 8 nucleotides matching TRBD2. The CDR3 extends over 11 amino acids. Germline V lookup: CDR1 MDHEN, CDR2 SYDVKM. Germline trimming cut 5 bases from V and 15 bases from J; bases unmatched to any gene: 6. The chain's CDR3 is CASSPREGRFF. DNA for the CDR3: TGTGCCAGCAGTCCCCGGGAGGGACGGTTCTTC.

The chain is built from TRBV11-2 and TRBJ1-1; D call uncertain. Trimming took 3 bases from V and 1 from J, leaving 6 bases between them. The germline V gene has CDR1 SGHAT and CDR2 FQNNGV. The CDR3 spans 13 residues. The DNA of the CDR3 is TGTGCCAGCAGCTTCACTAAGAACACTGAAGCTTTCTTT. It translates to CASSFTKNTEAFF.